Sequencing of this TCR beta chain was carried out in a study of blood T cells in healthy people across ages. The study, taken as a whole, reports: Leaving the PBMCs unsorted stopped any conclusive comparison of naive versus antigen-experienced cells.

PBMCs were isolated at a quantity of at least 7 million per sample. Sample-barcoded 5' priming and a J-beta primer mix drove a second PCR of roughly 7 to 11 cycles. Each TCR beta cDNA got a 12-nucleotide random molecular identifier. One entry per CDR3 protein results from TCRdb running MiXCR on the 5' RACE reads. The table lists roughly 1,500,000 distinct CDR3 sequences, about 40% of them singletons. At least ten counts were recorded for this clonotype. Its matching antigen is unknown. The TCR sequence derives from a woman aged 18-29 years in good health. The sample consisted of blood.

CDR3 nucleotide sequence: TGTGCCAGCAGCCCCAGGCCCCCCGGGAGAGGTTACAATGAGCAGTTCTTC. Amino acid sequence: CASSPRPPGRGYNEQFF. V usage is TRBV7-2 and J usage is TRBJ2-1; D possibly corresponds to TRBD2 (6 bases). V lost 5 bases and J 4 bases, leaving 21 bases between the germline ends. The V gene's germline CDR1 is SGHTA and CDR2 FQGNSA. CDR3 length equals 17 residues. Full variable domain (rest looked up from reference TRBV7-2 and TRBJ2-1): GAGVSQSPSNKVTEKGKDVELRCDPISGHTALYWYRQSLGQGLEFLIYFQGNSAPDKSGLPSDRFSAERTGGSVSTLTIQRTQQEDSAVYLCASSPRPPGRGYNEQFFGPGTRLTVL.